Shown below are 16 T cell receptor beta chains from a single sample sequenced in a study of molecular identifiers for immune sequencing clone quantification. TCRdb independently ran MiXCR on the PCR reads; one entry per CDR3 protein. This table holds roughly 50,000 distinct CDR3 sequences, approximately 40% found once. The sequenced material came from naive CD8+ T cells from blood, with Jurkat cell RNA spiked in. The subset is: FACS-sorted CD8+CD4-CCR7+CD45RA+ naive T cells. These receptors all stem from a human donor in good health. Some libraries in this study had Jurkat cell RNA spiked in.

This chain links TRBV11-2 with TRBJ2-7; 9 nucleotides line up with TRBD1. V was pared by 5 bases and J by 4 bases, with 3 bases of the junction left unmatched. CDR1 SGHAT and CDR2 FQNNGV come from the germline V gene. The CDR3 extends over 13 amino acids. CDR3 nucleotides: TGTGCCAGCAGCGGGGGACAGGGATACGAGCAGTACTTC. This encodes CASSGGQGYEQYF.

The gene calls are TRBV7-9 and TRBJ1-1; D remains unclear. Germline-derived CDR1 and CDR2 are SEHNR and FQNEAQ (reference sequence). The V and J ends lost 2 bases and 4 bases respectively, with 11 bases between them. The CDR3 is made up of 14 amino acids. CDR3 in amino acids: CASSLWNSGTEAFF. CDR3 DNA sequence: TGTGCCAGCAGCTTATGGAACAGTGGCACTGAAGCTTTCTTT. Variable domain in full (rest from reference TRBV7-9 and TRBJ1-1): DTGVSQNPRHKITKRGQNVTFRCDPISEHNRLYWYRQTLGQGPEFLTYFQNEAQLEKSRLLSDRFSAERPKGSFSTLEIQRTEQGDSAMYLCASSLWNSGTEAFFGQGTRLTVV.

Only a few counts were recorded for this clonotype. V is TRBV5-3 and J is TRBJ2-3, with D uncertain. TRBV5-3 is an ORF for which the function is uncertain. CDR3 size: 12 residues. Trimming stripped 4 bases from V and 2 bases from J, with 5 bases between. The CDR3 reads CARSPTTDTQYF. The CDR3, as DNA: TGTGCCAGAAGCCCCACCACAGATACGCAGTATTTT.

Comment on this clonotype: Because it lacks the conserved phenylalanine or tryptophan at the end, this CDR3 is likely a read error. The limits of the CDR3 on the DNA are not certain, so only TCRdb's listed CDR3 is given. This rearrangement joins TRBV19 to TRBJ2-5; the table's TRBD2 call for D was not verified on the DNA. Germline values: CDR1 LNHDA, CDR2 SQIVND (reference sequence). The CDR3 is 17 amino acids in total, end residues counted. The CDR3 region is CASRDPGLADSLETQNI.

A word on this clonotype: The CDR3 does not close with the conserved phenylalanine or tryptophan, likely indicating a read error. This chain links TRBV6-5 with TRBJ1-4; D gene ambiguous. The CDR3 is 14 residues long. V shed 7 bases and J shed 3 bases, with 12 bases lying between them. Per the germline V gene, CDR1 is MNHEY and CDR2 is SVGAGI. The CDR3, as DNA: TGTGCCAGCAAGGGTTTCCGGCCTAATGAAAAACTGTTTTCT. Encoded protein: CASKGFRPNEKLFS.

This clonotype was detected ten times or more. The CDR3 here is CASSPGQVWNQPQHF. The CDR3 DNA sequence: TGTGCCAGTAGCCCCGGACAGGTATGGAATCAGCCCCAGCATTTT. The chain combines TRBV19 with TRBJ1-5; 7 nucleotides line up with TRBD1. The ends lost 6 bases at V and 4 bases at J; junction bases unmatched: 9. The CDR3 is 15 amino acids. Germline lookup yields CDR1 LNHDA and CDR2 SQIVND (reference sequence).

The V call is TRBV20-1, the J call TRBJ2-7; D ambiguous. The CDR3 loop spans 16 amino acids. Per germline, CDR1 DFQATT and CDR2 SNEGSKA (reference sequence). Trimming took 5 bases from V and 4 from J, leaving 24 bases between them. The CDR3 bases are TGCAGTGCTCCCTCGTCCAGTTATTGGGAACGTTACGAGCAGTACTTC. Protein: CSAPSSSYWERYEQYF.

Worth noting for this clonotype: Possible read error: a much larger clone is one base away. The V call is TRBV14, the J call TRBJ2-7; unclear D gene. The CDR3 consists of 14 residues. Trimming cost V 4 bases and J 5 bases, with 15 bases left between them. The germline CDR1 and CDR2 sequences are SGHDN and FVKESK. The CDR3 nucleotides are TGTGCCAGCAGCCTAGAGCTTGGGATTGACGAGCAGTACTTC. Encoded protein: CASSLELGIDEQYF.

This chain joins TRBV29-1 and TRBJ2-7; D is possibly TRBD1 or TRBD2 (5 bases each). This CDR3 region has 13 residues. Germline V gene lookup returns CDR1 SQVTM and CDR2 ANQGSEA. The V and J ends lost 7 bases and 4 bases respectively, with 17 bases between them. CDR3 region: CSARGERGYEQYF. As DNA, the CDR3 is TGCAGCGCCCGAGGGGAGCGAGGATACGAGCAGTACTTC.

With regard to this clonotype: Given a much more abundant clone one base away, this may be a read error. The chain has TRBV6-1 and TRBJ2-6, with D maybe TRBD1 (5 bases). The CDR3 sequence is 15 residues long. Germline-derived CDR1 and CDR2 are MNHNS and SASEGT. CDR3 coding DNA: TGTGCCAGCAGTGAGGTAGAGGTTGGGGCCAACGTCCCGACTTTC. Protein sequence: CASSEVEVGANVPTF.

A remark on this clonotype: This could be a read error, since a much larger clone is one nucleotide away. The chain couples TRBV14 to TRBJ2-5; D is ambiguous. Germline lookup yields CDR1 SGHDN and CDR2 FVKESK. The CDR3 is made up of 13 amino acids. The CDR3 loop reads CASSQWIQETQHF. Here the CDR3 DNA reads TGTGCCAGCAGCCAATGGATCCAAGAGACCCAGCACTTC.

This clonotype was found a few times. The chain employs TRBV20-1 and TRBJ2-7, with 10 bases aligning to TRBD2. Germline-derived CDR1 and CDR2 are DFQATT and SNEGSKA (reference sequence). V shed 4 bases, J shed 4 bases, and the junction held 4 bases outside the gene matches. The CDR3 is 13 residues long. The CDR3 here is CSATGLATYEQYF. The CDR3 DNA follows: TGCAGTGCTACGGGACTAGCGACGTACGAGCAGTACTTC.

On this clonotype itself: A read error may be the cause here, since a much bigger clone is one base away. This likely comes from a read error, as the CDR3 has no conserved phenylalanine or tryptophan at its end. The V gene is TRBV29-1, the J gene TRBJ2-3; D gene ambiguous. Germline V lookup: CDR1 SQVTM, CDR2 ANQGSEA. The length of the CDR3 is 13 residues. Trimming removed 6 bases from V and 3 bases from J, with 13 bases in between. For the CDR3, the DNA is TGCAGCGTCATGCTTAAGGTGACAGATACGCAGTATCTT. Its translation: CSVMLKVTDTQYL.

The rearrangement joins TRBV4-3 to TRBJ2-5; no reliable D call. Germline CDR1 LGHNA, CDR2 YSLEER. V was trimmed by 8 bases and J by 2 bases, leaving 18 bases between them. The CDR3 has 15 amino acids. CDR3 sequence: CASGSFMAEQETQYF. DNA for the CDR3: TGCGCCAGCGGCTCCTTTATGGCGGAACAAGAGACCCAGTACTTC.

Concerning this clonotype: A much larger clone lies a single base off, so this may be a read error. This rearrangement joins TRBV28 to TRBJ2-7; perhaps TRBD2 as D (6 bases). The CDR3 spans 14 residues. Germline values: CDR1 MDHEN, CDR2 SYDVKM. The V and J ends lost 5 bases and 3 bases respectively, with 14 bases between them. CDR3 sequence (DNA): TGTGCCAGCAGTCCAGGACGGGGAGGCTACGAGCAGTACTTC. Residues: CASSPGRGGYEQYF.

The chain is built from TRBV6-2 or TRBV6-3 and TRBJ2-3; 10 positions agree with TRBD2. Trimming at V came to 7 bases and at J to 3 bases, leaving 13 bases not matched to a gene. Germline V gives CDR1 MNHEY, CDR2 SVGEGT. The CDR3 length is 17 residues. The CDR3 bases are TGTGCCAGCACCCTCTATCCGGGACTAGCGAAGACAGATACGCAGTATTTT. Protein product: CASTLYPGLAKTDTQYF.